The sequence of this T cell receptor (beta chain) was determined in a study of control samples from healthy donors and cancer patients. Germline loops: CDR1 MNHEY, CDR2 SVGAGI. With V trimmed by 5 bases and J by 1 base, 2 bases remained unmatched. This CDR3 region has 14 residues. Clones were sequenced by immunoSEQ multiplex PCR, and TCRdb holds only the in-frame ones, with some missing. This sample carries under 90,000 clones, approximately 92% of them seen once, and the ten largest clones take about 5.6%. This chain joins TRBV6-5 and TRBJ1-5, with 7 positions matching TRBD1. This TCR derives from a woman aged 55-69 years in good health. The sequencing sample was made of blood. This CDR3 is CASSPGQSNQPQHF. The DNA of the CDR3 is TGTGCCAGCAGTCCGGGACAGAGCAATCAGCCCCAGCATTTT.